The present TCR beta chain was sequenced within a study of blood T cell repertoires in COVID-19. The germline V gene has CDR1 MGHRA and CDR2 YSYEKL. This CDR3 spans 16 amino acids. V was trimmed by 1 base and J by 2 bases, leaving 15 bases between them. In the original workflow: Nucleated cell number was recorded as an estimate derived from reference gene primer amplification. Some clones are missing from TCRdb's copy, which holds only in-frame ones; the method was immunoSEQ multiplex PCR. V, J and clone size were drawn from that table, and D and trimming were deduced from the DNA. This repertoire shows 350,000 or so clones, 87% found once; its top ten account for 1%.

The chain carries TRBV4-1 and TRBJ2-7; TRBD1 might be the D (6 bases). The origin of this receptor is a woman younger than 45 who had recovered from COVID-19. Sequencing input: PBMCs or T cells enriched from blood (not recorded which). CDR3 protein: CASSQGGERGTYEQYF. The DNA for the CDR3 is TGCGCCAGCAGCCAAGGAGGGGAGAGGGGGACCTACGAGCAGTACTTC.